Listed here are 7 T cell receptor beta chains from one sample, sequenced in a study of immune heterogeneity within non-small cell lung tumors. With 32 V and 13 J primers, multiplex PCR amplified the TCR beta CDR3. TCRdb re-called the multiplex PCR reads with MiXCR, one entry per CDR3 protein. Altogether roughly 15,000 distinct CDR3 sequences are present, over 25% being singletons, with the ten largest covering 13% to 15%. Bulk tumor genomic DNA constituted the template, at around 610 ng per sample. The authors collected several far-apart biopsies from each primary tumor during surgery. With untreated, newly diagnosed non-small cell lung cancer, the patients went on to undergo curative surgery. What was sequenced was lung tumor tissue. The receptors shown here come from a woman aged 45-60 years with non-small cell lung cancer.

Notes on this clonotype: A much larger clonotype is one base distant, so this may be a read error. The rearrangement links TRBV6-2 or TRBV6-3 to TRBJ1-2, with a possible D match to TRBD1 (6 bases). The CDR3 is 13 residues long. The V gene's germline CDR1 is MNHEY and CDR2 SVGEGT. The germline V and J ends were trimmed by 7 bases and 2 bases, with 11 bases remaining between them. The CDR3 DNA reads TGTGCCAGCACCTTGGGGACAAACTATGGCTACACCTTC. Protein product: CASTLGTNYGYTF.

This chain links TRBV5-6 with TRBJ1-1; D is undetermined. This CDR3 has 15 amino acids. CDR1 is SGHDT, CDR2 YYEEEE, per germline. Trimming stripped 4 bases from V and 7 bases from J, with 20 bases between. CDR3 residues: CASSPPPWREYEAFF. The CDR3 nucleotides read TGTGCCAGCAGCCCGCCCCCCTGGCGGGAGTATGAAGCTTTCTTT.

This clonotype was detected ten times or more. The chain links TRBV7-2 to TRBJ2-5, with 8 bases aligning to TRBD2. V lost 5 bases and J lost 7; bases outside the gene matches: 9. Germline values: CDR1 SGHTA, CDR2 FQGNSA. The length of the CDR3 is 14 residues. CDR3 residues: CASSPGLAGRTQYF. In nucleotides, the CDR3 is TGTGCCAGCAGCCCAGGACTAGCAGGCAGGACCCAGTACTTC.

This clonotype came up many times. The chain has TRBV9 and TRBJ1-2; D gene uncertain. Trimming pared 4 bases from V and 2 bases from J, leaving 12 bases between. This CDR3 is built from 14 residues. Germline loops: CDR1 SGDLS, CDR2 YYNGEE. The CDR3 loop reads CASSLAGLNYGYTF. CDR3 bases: TGTGCCAGCAGCTTGGCAGGCCTCAACTATGGCTACACCTTC.

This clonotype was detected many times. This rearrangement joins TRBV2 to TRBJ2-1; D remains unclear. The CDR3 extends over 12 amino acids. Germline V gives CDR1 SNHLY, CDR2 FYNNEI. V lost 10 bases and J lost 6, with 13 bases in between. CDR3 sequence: CATLALANEQFF. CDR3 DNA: TGTGCCACCCTCGCCTTGGCCAATGAGCAGTTCTTC. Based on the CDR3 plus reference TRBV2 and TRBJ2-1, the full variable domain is EPEVTQTPSHQVTQMGQEVILRCVPISNHLYFYWYRQILGQKVEFLVSFYNNEISEKSEIFDDQFSVERPDGSNFTLKIRSTKLEDSAMYFCATLALANEQFFGPGTRLTVL.

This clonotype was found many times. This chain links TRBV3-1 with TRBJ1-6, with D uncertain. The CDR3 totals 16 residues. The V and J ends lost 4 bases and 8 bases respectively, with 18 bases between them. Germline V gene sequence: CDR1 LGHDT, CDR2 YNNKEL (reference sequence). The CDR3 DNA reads TGTGCCAGCAGCCCAACGACTGGCACCCAGGATTCACCCCTCCACTTT. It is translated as CASSPTTGTQDSPLHF.

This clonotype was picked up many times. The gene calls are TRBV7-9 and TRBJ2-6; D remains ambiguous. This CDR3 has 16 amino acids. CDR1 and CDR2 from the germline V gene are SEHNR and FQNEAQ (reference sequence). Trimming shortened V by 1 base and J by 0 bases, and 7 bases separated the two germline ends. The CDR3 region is CASSLGVGSGANVLTF. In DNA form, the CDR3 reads TGTGCCAGCAGCTTAGGGGTCGGCTCTGGGGCCAACGTCCTGACTTTC.